Below, one TCR beta chain is given with its context. Its cognate antigen is unknown. CDR1 and CDR2 (germline): MNHEY, SVGAGI. After removal of 4 bases from V and 1 base from J, the junction contained 3 bases not matched to a gene. CDR3 size: 15 residues. These data belong to a study of post-analysis software for immune sequencing data. Study-wide context: Disease trajectories encompassed relapsing-remitting, secondary progressive and progressive-relapsing multiple sclerosis.

Study outcomes and limitations: Among 5 or 6 TRBV segments more frequent in patients than controls were TRBV5-6, TRBV5-1 and TRBV20-1. Strong co-clustering by F measure linked samples that shared a preparation batch.

Unique molecular identifiers were carried by the TCR beta cDNA libraries. Once about 0.85 to 11 million T cells were used, hundreds of thousands of cDNA molecules resulted. TCRdb itself ran the PCR reads through MiXCR, one entry per CDR3 protein. The table records about 820,000 distinct CDR3 sequences, about 50% of them present only once. Sequenced material: blood. The TCR originated in a girl aged 10-17 years with multiple sclerosis. The J gene is TRBJ2-3, the V gene TRBV6-5; 9 bases agree with TRBD1. CDR3 coding DNA: TGTGCCAGCAGTTTCCGGACAGGGGGCACAGATACGCAGTATTTT. Translated, it gives CASSFRTGGTDTQYF.